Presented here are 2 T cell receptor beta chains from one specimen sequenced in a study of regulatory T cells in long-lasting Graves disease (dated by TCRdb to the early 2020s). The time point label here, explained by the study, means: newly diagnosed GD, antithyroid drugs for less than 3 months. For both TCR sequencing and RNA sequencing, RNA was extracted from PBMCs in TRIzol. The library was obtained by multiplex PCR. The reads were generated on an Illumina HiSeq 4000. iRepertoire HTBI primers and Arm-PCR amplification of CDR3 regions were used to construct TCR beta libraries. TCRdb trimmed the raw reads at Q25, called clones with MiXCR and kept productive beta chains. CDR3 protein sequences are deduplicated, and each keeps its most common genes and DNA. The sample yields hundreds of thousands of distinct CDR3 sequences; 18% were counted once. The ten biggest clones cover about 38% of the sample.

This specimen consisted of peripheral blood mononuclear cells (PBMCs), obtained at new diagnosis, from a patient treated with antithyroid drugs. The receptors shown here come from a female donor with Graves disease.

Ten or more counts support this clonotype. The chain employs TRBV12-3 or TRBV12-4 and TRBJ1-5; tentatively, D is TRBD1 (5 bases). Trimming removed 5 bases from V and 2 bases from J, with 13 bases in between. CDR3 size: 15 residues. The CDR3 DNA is TGTGCCAGCAGTCTGGACCGGGGGGGCAATCAGCCCCAGCATTTT. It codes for CASSLDRGGNQPQHF.

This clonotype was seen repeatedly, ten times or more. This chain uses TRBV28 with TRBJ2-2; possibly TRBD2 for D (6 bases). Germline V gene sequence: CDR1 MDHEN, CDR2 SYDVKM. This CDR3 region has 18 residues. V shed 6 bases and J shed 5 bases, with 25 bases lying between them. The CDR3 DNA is TGTGCCAGCAGCCCTTATTGGGCCGGGAGCTATATTACCGGGGAGCTGTTTTTT. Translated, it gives CASSPYWAGSYITGELFF.